Each of the 2 T cell receptor beta chains below was sequenced from the same sample in a study of T cells after yellow fever vaccination. TCRdb called the 5' RACE reads again in MiXCR, with one record for every CDR3 protein. Altogether about 320,000 distinct CDR3 sequences are present, about 4.5% being singletons, with the ten largest covering approximately 19%. The material was PBMCs, obtained 15 days after the yellow fever booster vaccination. Receptor source: a man aged 18 to 29 who received the YFV17D yellow fever vaccine.

The chain links TRBV12-3 or TRBV12-4 to TRBJ2-1; unclear D gene. V was shortened by 1 base and J by 9 bases, with 7 bases between the two germline ends. This CDR3 is 12 amino acids long. Here the CDR3 reads CASSLGSAEQFF. CDR3 bases: TGTGCCAGCAGTTTAGGATCGGCTGAGCAGTTCTTC.

In this sample, this clonotype turned up a few times. This chain joins TRBV7-2 and TRBJ1-3; TRBD1 is a possible D gene (6 bases). Germline V gene lookup returns CDR1 SGHTA and CDR2 FQGNSA. The CDR3 spans 15 residues. With 8 bases removed from V and 3 bases from J, the gap between germline ends came to 17 bases. CDR3 loop: CASAGRGARGNTIYF. CDR3 nucleotide sequence: TGTGCCAGCGCGGGCCGGGGGGCCCGTGGAAACACCATATATTTT.